Listed here are 19 T cell receptor beta chains from one sample, sequenced in a study of control samples from healthy donors and cancer patients. Repertoires were generated with immunoSEQ multiplex PCR, while TCRdb's copy carries only in-frame clones and drops some. Of 85,000 to 90,000 clones in the sample, more than 75% were seen once. Sequenced sample: blood. All receptors derive from a woman between 40 and 55 years old in good health.

The rearrangement links TRBV5-1 to TRBJ1-3; a weak D match, TRBD1 (6 bases). Trimming pared 0 bases from V and 0 bases from J, leaving 7 bases between. The germline gives CDR1 SGHRS, CDR2 YFSETQ. This CDR3 has 15 amino acids. The CDR3 reads CASSLAGDSGNTIYF. The CDR3 nucleotides are TGCGCCAGCAGCTTGGCAGGGGACTCTGGAAACACCATATATTTT.

The genes are TRBV3-1 (or the pseudogene TRBV3-2) and TRBJ1-1, with 8 bases aligning to TRBD1. Trimming removed 1 base from V and 11 bases from J; junction bases left unmatched: 3. Germline V lookup: CDR1 LGHDT, CDR2 YNNKEL (reference sequence). The CDR3 runs 12 residues. The CDR3 DNA reads as TGTGCCAGCAGCCAAGGGCAGGGGGCTGCTTTCTTT. Its translation is CASSQGQGAAFF.

This clone was found a few times. V is TRBV7-2 and J is TRBJ1-3, with D hard to call. Germline CDR1 and CDR2: SGHTA and FQGNSA. V was cut by 3 bases and J by 0 bases, with 12 bases left in between. The CDR3 extends over 16 amino acids. CDR3 sequence: CASSFRAAASGNTIYF. CDR3 in DNA: TGTGCCAGCAGCTTCCGGGCAGCCGCCTCTGGAAACACCATATATTTT.

The chain carries TRBV19 and TRBJ1-1, with D unclear. Germline V gene data show CDR1 as LNHDA and CDR2 as SQIVND (reference sequence). The length of the CDR3 is 13 residues. Between the trimmed V and J ends, which lost 5 bases and 7 bases, there was a span of 14 bases. The CDR3 bases are TGTGCCAGTAGTTTCGTCAGTCGTCGTGAAGCTTTCTTT. It specifies CASSFVSRREAFF.

The chain recombines TRBV24-1 with TRBJ2-1; 11 nucleotides match TRBD2. The CDR3 has 15 residues. V lost 1 base and J lost 6; bases outside the gene matches: 1. Germline-derived CDR1 and CDR2 are KGHDR and SFDVKD. The CDR3 loop is CATSDFSGGGNEQFF. The CDR3 nucleotides are TGTGCCACCAGTGATTTTAGCGGGGGGGGCAATGAGCAGTTCTTC.

This clone was counted between two and nine times. The V and J genes are TRBV12-3 or TRBV12-4 and TRBJ1-3, with a possible D match to TRBD1 (5 bases). CDR3 length: 12 residues. The germline V and J ends were trimmed by 6 bases and 8 bases, with 11 bases remaining between them. The DNA of the CDR3 is TGTGCCAGCAGCCCAGGGAGGGACACCATATATTTT. This encodes CASSPGRDTIYF.

This clone is a singleton in its sample. This chain joins TRBV29-1 and TRBJ1-1; D might be TRBD1 (6 bases). The CDR3 extends over 12 amino acids. V gave up 7 bases and J gave up 9 bases, with 18 bases separating them. Germline V gene sequence: CDR1 SQVTM, CDR2 ANQGSEA. The CDR3 DNA sequence: TGCAGCGGTGCTCCGGGCGGGGGCAAAGCTTTCTTT. This codes for CSGAPGGGKAFF.

The rearrangement links TRBV6-2 or TRBV6-3 to TRBJ2-5; TRBD2 aligns across 8 bases. This CDR3 spans 15 amino acids. The germline CDR1 and CDR2 sequences are MNHEY and SVGEGT. Unmatched junction bases numbered 4, after V lost 4 bases and J lost 0 bases. CDR3 coding DNA: TGTGCCAGCAGTTCCCCGGGGGGGGACCAAGAGACCCAGTACTTC. Translating gives CASSSPGGDQETQYF.

A few counts support this clone. The chain links TRBV7-6 to TRBJ2-1, with 10 bases matching TRBD1. After removal of 4 bases from V and 4 bases from J, the junction contained 7 bases not matched to a gene. Germline V gene data show CDR1 as SGHVS and CDR2 as FNYEAQ. This CDR3 spans 16 amino acids. Here the CDR3 DNA reads TGTGCCAGCAGCTCCGCCGGGACAGGGGTTTACAATGAGCAGTTCTTC. It encodes CASSSAGTGVYNEQFF.

The genes are TRBV3-1 (or the pseudogene TRBV3-2) and TRBJ1-3; no definite D call. The CDR3 totals 17 residues. Germline values: CDR1 LGHDT, CDR2 YNNKEL (reference sequence). The V end was cut by 0 bases, the J end by 0 bases, with 12 bases between. CDR3 sequence reads: CASSQDDHSYSGNTIYF. As DNA, the CDR3 is TGTGCCAGCAGCCAAGACGATCACAGTTACTCTGGAAACACCATATATTTT.

The chain has TRBV5-1 and TRBJ1-1, with D maybe TRBD1 (6 bases). The germline V gene has CDR1 SGHRS and CDR2 YFSETQ. V was trimmed by 4 bases and J by 7 bases, leaving 20 bases between them. The CDR3 covers 15 residues. CDR3: CASSPEGGVLGEAFF. DNA of the CDR3: TGCGCCAGCAGCCCCGAGGGGGGGGTCCTAGGTGAAGCTTTCTTT.

The rearrangement joins TRBV25-1 to TRBJ2-2, with no clear D. V lost 6 bases and J 0 bases, leaving 11 bases between the germline ends. In germline, CDR1 is MGHDK, CDR2 SYGVNS. This CDR3 is built from 15 residues. Written as DNA, the CDR3 is TGTGCCAGCAGGTTGGGCCGGGCGAACACCGGGGAGCTGTTTTTT. Translation gives CASRLGRANTGELFF.

The chain has TRBV7-3 and TRBJ2-2; no reliable D call. In germline, CDR1 is SGHTA, CDR2 FQGTGA. There are 13 residues in the CDR3. V was clipped by 3 bases and J by 5 bases, with 7 bases between them. The CDR3 DNA is TGTGCCAGCAGCTTCCCGGAAACCGGGGAGCTGTTTTTT. This gives the protein CASSFPETGELFF. Full variable domain (outside the CDR3, taken from reference TRBV7-3 and TRBJ2-2): GAGVSQTPSNKVTEKGKYVELRCDPISGHTALYWYRQSLGQGPEFLIYFQGTGAADDSGLPNDRFFAVRPEGSVSTLKIQRTERGDSAVYLCASSFPETGELFFGEGSRLTVL.

The rearrangement links TRBV6-5 to TRBJ2-7; D may be TRBD2 (5 bases). CDR3 length equals 13 residues. CDR1 is MNHEY, CDR2 SVGAGI, per germline. The germline V and J ends were trimmed by 6 bases and 2 bases, with 11 bases remaining between them. The CDR3, as DNA: TGTGCCAGCAGCATTGCCGGGACCTACGAGCAGTACTTC. Its translation is CASSIAGTYEQYF.

This chain connects TRBV6-5 to TRBJ1-2; D remains ambiguous. Trimming took off 2 bases at V and 1 base at J, with 11 bases between the two ends. The germline V gene encodes CDR1 MNHEY and CDR2 SVGAGI. CDR3 size: 15 residues. In DNA form, the CDR3 reads TGTGCCAGCAGTTACGTTTGGACGGTTAACTATGGCTACACCTTC. It is translated as CASSYVWTVNYGYTF.

This clone was seen more than once but under ten times. The same CDR3 arises from other DNA sequences in this sample as well. The rearrangement joins TRBV4-3 to TRBJ1-2, with unresolved D. V was pared by 0 bases and J by 0 bases, with 11 bases between. This CDR3 comprises 16 residues. Germline V gene data show CDR1 as LGHNA and CDR2 as YSLEER. CDR3 coding DNA: TGCGCCAGCAGCCAAGATCTAAGGGAAGCTAACTATGGCTACACCTTC. It is translated as CASSQDLREANYGYTF.

V and J are TRBV15 and TRBJ2-1; TRBD2 matches at 11 bases. V was pared by 0 bases and J by 8 bases, with 15 bases of the junction left unmatched. CDR1 LNHNV and CDR2 YYDKDF come from the germline V gene (reference sequence). The CDR3 is 19 residues long. In nucleotides, the CDR3 is TGTGCCACCAGCAGAGAGACACTAGCGGGGGATATAAACTTCGATGAGCAGTTCTTC. It translates to CATSRETLAGDINFDEQFF.

V usage is TRBV29-1 and J usage is TRBJ1-3; D is ambiguous. V dropped 6 bases and J dropped 0 bases, with 12 bases sitting between them. From germline, CDR1 is SQVTM and CDR2 ANQGSEA. CDR3 length: 14 residues. This CDR3 reads CSVLDIFSGNTIYF. CDR3 coding DNA: TGCAGCGTCCTCGACATCTTCTCTGGAAACACCATATATTTT.

The chain employs TRBV6-5 and TRBJ2-3; 9 bases are a match to TRBD1. The germline CDR1 and CDR2 sequences are MNHEY and SVGAGI. The J segment lost 3 bases and the V segment lost 7 bases, leaving 2 bases of the junction unmatched. The CDR3 runs 13 residues. The CDR3: CASTTGGTDTQYF. In DNA, the CDR3 is TGTGCCAGCACGACAGGGGGTACAGATACGCAGTATTTT.